The 24 T cell receptor beta chains given below trace back to one sample, sequenced in a study of T cells in Graves' hyperthyroidism and ophthalmopathy. What was amplified from RNA transcripts were TCR beta CDR3 regions. Carried out on the TCR CDR3, a first-round RT-PCR used the HTBI primer set. In TCRdb, the multiplex PCR reads were re-called with MiXCR into one record per CDR3 protein. The repertoire holds about 570,000 distinct CDR3 sequences, with roughly 46% as singletons. What was sequenced was peripheral blood or thyroid tissue (not recorded which). The receptors were gathered from an adult woman with Graves' disease, either hyperthyroidism or ophthalmopathy (not recorded which).

The chain recombines TRBV3-1 with TRBJ2-5, with 9 bases identical to TRBD2. Per germline, CDR1 LGHDT and CDR2 YNNKEL (reference sequence). The V segment lost 4 bases and the J segment 3 bases; nucleotides outside the gene matches: 9. The CDR3 spans 16 residues. CDR3 bases: TGTGCCAGCAGCCCTAAAGAGGCTAGCGGGGAAGAGACCCAGTACTTC. It codes for CASSPKEASGEETQYF.

This clonotype appeared many times. The chain links TRBV7-9 to TRBJ2-2; 8 bases are a match to TRBD2. This CDR3 is built from 16 residues. From germline, CDR1 is SEHNR and CDR2 FQNEAQ (reference sequence). V lost 4 bases to trimming and J lost 0 bases; unmatched junction nucleotides: 4. DNA for the CDR3: TGTGCCAGCAGCTCCCTGGGACTAGCGAACACCGGGGAGCTGTTTTTT. Translation gives CASSSLGLANTGELFF.

There are many counts of this clonotype. The V and J genes are TRBV2 and TRBJ1-1; maybe TRBD1 (6 bases). Germline V gives CDR1 SNHLY, CDR2 FYNNEI. Deletions cut 7 bases from V and 4 bases from J, with 16 bases between. CDR3 length: 14 residues. CDR3 DNA: TGTGCCAGCAACGAACAGGGAGCGGGCACTGAAGCTTTCTTT. This translates into CASNEQGAGTEAFF.

About this clonotype itself: A read error may explain this, as a much larger clone is one base away. The rearrangement joins TRBV19 to TRBJ2-7; D is possibly TRBD1 or TRBD2 (5 bases each). V gave up 11 bases and J gave up 1 base, with 9 bases separating them. The CDR3 is made up of 11 amino acids. The germline V gene encodes CDR1 LNHDA and CDR2 SQIVND (reference sequence). CDR3 nucleotide sequence: TGTGCCTGGGGACCGTCCTACGAGCAGTACTTC. It is translated as CAWGPSYEQYF.

This clonotype has a count of ten or more. This chain uses TRBV5-1 with TRBJ1-2; D is undetermined. Per germline, CDR1 SGHRS and CDR2 YFSETQ. The V gene lost 1 base and the J gene lost 5 bases, with 12 bases spanning the gap. The CDR3 runs to 14 residues. The DNA for the CDR3 is TGCGCCAGCAGCTTGATAGGACGGTTTTATGGCTACACCTTC. It yields the protein CASSLIGRFYGYTF.

This sequence joins TRBV29-1 and TRBJ1-1; 11 nucleotides agree with TRBD1. The CDR3 is 14 amino acids. Trimming removed 7 bases from V and 4 bases from J; junction bases left unmatched: 8. Germline V gene data show CDR1 as SQVTM and CDR2 as ANQGSEA. This CDR3 is CSAPGTGGATEAFF. DNA for the CDR3: TGCAGCGCCCCGGGGACAGGGGGTGCCACTGAAGCTTTCTTT.

The rearrangement uses TRBV10-3 and TRBJ2-7; 13 nucleotides agree with TRBD2. The CDR3 has 14 residues. The V segment lost 5 bases and the J segment 7 bases; nucleotides outside the gene matches: 5. The germline V gene has CDR1 ENHRY and CDR2 SYGVKD. The CDR3 loop is CAISTGLAGREQYF. The DNA of the CDR3 is TGTGCCATCAGTACGGGACTAGCGGGACGGGAGCAGTACTTC.

The chain combines TRBV10-3 with TRBJ2-5; D call uncertain. This CDR3 spans 12 amino acids. The V end was cut by 7 bases, the J end by 1 base, with 7 bases between. Germline CDR1 ENHRY, CDR2 SYGVKD. The CDR3 nucleotides read TGTGCCATCATAGGAGTCCAAGAGACCCAGTACTTC. Translation: CAIIGVQETQYF.

V gene TRBV6-5 combines with J gene TRBJ1-1, with TRBD1 identical over 10 bases. The V segment lost 5 bases and the J segment 0 bases; nucleotides outside the gene matches: 9. Germline V gene lookup returns CDR1 MNHEY and CDR2 SVGAGI. The CDR3 is 17 amino acids. This CDR3 reads CASSPDRGPFMNTEAFF. The DNA for the CDR3 is TGTGCCAGCAGTCCTGACAGGGGGCCCTTCATGAACACTGAAGCTTTCTTT.

The chain couples TRBV2 to TRBJ2-7; possibly TRBD1 or TRBD2 for D (5 bases each). Germline CDR1 and CDR2: SNHLY and FYNNEI. V was clipped by 11 bases and J by 4 bases, with 15 bases between them. The CDR3 spans 12 residues. CDR3 in amino acids: CADRDLVYEQYF. The CDR3 nucleotides are TGTGCCGACCGGGACCTCGTTTACGAGCAGTACTTC.

The chain couples TRBV24-1 to TRBJ2-2; 7 positions agree with TRBD2. The CDR3 consists of 16 residues. Germline trimming cut 3 bases from V and 4 bases from J; bases unmatched to any gene: 7. The germline gives CDR1 KGHDR, CDR2 SFDVKD. The DNA for the CDR3 is TGTGCCACCAGTGATGGAGCGCGGGAGTTCACCGGGGAGCTGTTTTTT. It is translated as CATSDGAREFTGELFF.

This clonotype was counted a single time. The chain has TRBV4-1 and TRBJ1-5, with 9 nucleotides matching TRBD1. The germline CDR1 and CDR2 sequences are MGHRA and YSYEKL. This CDR3 region has 16 residues. V lost 1 base to trimming and J lost 5 bases; unmatched junction nucleotides: 6. The CDR3 DNA follows: TGCGCCAGCAGCCAAGGGGGACAGGGTTTTTATCAGCCCCAGCATTTT. The encoded protein is CASSQGGQGFYQPQHF.

Comments on this clonotype: An end of the junction differs from the germline gene, which may be a read error. This sequence joins TRBV19 and TRBJ2-6; the D is unclear. CDR3 length: 14 residues. Germline V lookup: CDR1 LNHDA, CDR2 SQIVND (reference sequence). CDR3 loop: CASSMADTMNTEAF. The CDR3 bases are TGTGCCAGTAGTATGGCGGATACTATGAACACTGAAGCTTTC.

This clonotype was observed once. Since no conserved phenylalanine or tryptophan closes the CDR3, a read error is the likely cause. The V and J genes are TRBV20-1 and TRBJ2-5, with D possibly TRBD1 on 6 matching bases. The germline CDR1 and CDR2 sequences are DFQATT and SNEGSKA (reference sequence). CDR3 length: 13 amino acids. The chain's CDR3 is CSEARKGQETQYV. In DNA form, the CDR3 reads TGCAGCGAGGCCCGTAAAGGACAGGAGACCCAGTACGTC.

This clonotype showed up many times. The V and J genes are TRBV9 and TRBJ1-1, with D possibly matching TRBD1 (5 bases). The germline V gene has CDR1 SGDLS and CDR2 YYNGEE. The CDR3 extends over 13 amino acids. Trimming shortened V by 0 bases and J by 7 bases, and 10 bases separated the two germline ends. This CDR3 is CASSVGGGVEAFF. The CDR3 nucleotides are TGTGCCAGCAGCGTAGGGGGGGGGGTTGAAGCTTTCTTT.

The chain combines TRBV10-3 with TRBJ2-5, with D uncertain. There are 12 residues in the CDR3. Trimming left V 6 bases short and J 1 base short, with 6 bases between. Germline CDR1 and CDR2: ENHRY and SYGVKD. The CDR3: CAIRAFQETQYF. The CDR3 region has the DNA TGTGCCATCAGGGCCTTCCAAGAGACCCAGTACTTC.

Here the CDR3 DNA reads TGTGCCGGCGATGGGGTGGGCGGCTATGGCTACACCTTC. Its protein product is CAGDGVGGYGYTF. The chain combines TRBV7-2 with TRBJ1-2, with D unresolved. The germline V and J ends were trimmed by 11 bases and 4 bases, with 17 bases remaining between them. CDR3 length: 13 amino acids. The V gene's germline CDR1 is SGHTA and CDR2 FQGNSA.

The rearrangement joins TRBV7-8 to TRBJ2-5; D possibly corresponds to TRBD2 (6 bases). The CDR3 totals 16 residues. Trimming took off 1 base at V and 5 bases at J, with 17 bases between the two ends. Germline-derived CDR1 and CDR2 are SGHVS and FQNEAQ. CDR3: CASSLGPLGGRETQYF. The CDR3 DNA reads as TGTGCCAGCAGCTTAGGTCCATTGGGAGGACGGGAGACCCAGTACTTC.

The table lists this clonotype with many counts. V is TRBV2 and J is TRBJ2-5, with D tentatively TRBD1 or TRBD2 (5 bases each). V lost 7 bases and J 0 bases, leaving 9 bases between the germline ends. Germline V gives CDR1 SNHLY, CDR2 FYNNEI. The CDR3 is 13 residues long. Here the CDR3 reads CASNRGDQETQYF. In nucleotides, the CDR3 is TGTGCCAGCAACCGGGGCGACCAAGAGACCCAGTACTTC.

The V and J genes are TRBV6-5 and TRBJ2-6, with unresolved D. V shed 2 bases and J shed 4 bases, with 9 bases lying between them. This CDR3 is 15 amino acids long. Germline-derived CDR1 and CDR2 are MNHEY and SVGAGI. CDR3 nucleotide sequence: TGTGCCAGCAGTTACAGTGGCGAGGGGGCCAACGTCCTGACTTTC. Translation: CASSYSGEGANVLTF.

The sample holds many counts of this clonotype. The V and J genes are TRBV2 and TRBJ2-7; 12 bases line up with TRBD2. V was pared by 4 bases and J by 3 bases, with 1 base of the junction left unmatched. The germline CDR1 and CDR2 sequences are SNHLY and FYNNEI. This CDR3 is built from 14 residues. The CDR3 DNA sequence: TGTGCCAGCAGTGGGACTAGCGGGATCTACGAGCAGTACTTC. Translating it yields CASSGTSGIYEQYF.

This clonotype occurred many times. The chain carries TRBV5-8 and TRBJ1-2; tentatively, D is TRBD1 (5 bases). The germline V and J ends were trimmed by 0 bases and 4 bases, with 13 bases remaining between them. CDR3 length: 15 residues. Germline V CDR1 and CDR2: SGHTS, YDEGEE. CDR3 sequence: CASSLADQGPYGYTF. The CDR3, as DNA: TGTGCCAGCAGCTTGGCCGATCAGGGACCCTATGGCTACACCTTC.

V is TRBV5-1 and J is TRBJ2-7; 9 positions agree with TRBD1. The germline CDR1 and CDR2 sequences are SGHRS and YFSETQ. This CDR3 is 16 amino acids long. The V segment lost 0 bases and the J segment 6 bases; nucleotides outside the gene matches: 10. Written as DNA, the CDR3 is TGCGCCAGCAGCTTGGGCAGCGGACAGGGGCGTCGCGAGCAGTACTTC. Protein: CASSLGSGQGRREQYF.

The J gene is TRBJ2-5, the V gene TRBV6-5; 7 bases map to TRBD1. With V trimmed by 2 bases and J by 5 bases, 5 bases remained unmatched. Germline values: CDR1 MNHEY, CDR2 SVGAGI. This CDR3 has 14 amino acids. The DNA of the CDR3 is TGTGCCAGCAGTTACGCAGGGGGAACTGAGACCCAGTACTTC. Its translation is CASSYAGGTETQYF.